This entry describes one T cell receptor (beta chain). V was shortened by 7 bases and J by 7 bases, with 10 bases between the two germline ends. This CDR3 comprises 12 residues. TCRbeta library construction was performed incorporating unique molecular identifiers. TCRdb recomputed calls from the PCR reads with MiXCR, one row per CDR3 protein. The table shows more than 550,000 distinct CDR3 sequences, with 8% to 11% occurring only once. The sample is drawn from a study of T-cell reconstitution after alpha-beta-depleted transplantation in children. This chain links TRBV12-3 or TRBV12-4 with TRBJ2-2; perhaps TRBD2 as D (5 bases). The source of this sequence is a human donor who donated a stem cell graft to a child with acute myeloid leukemia. The specimen comprised PBMCs from the stem cell graft donor, sampled from the stem cell graft. The CDR3: CASTLGGGELFF. The CDR3, as DNA: TGTGCCAGCACCCTTGGAGGCGGGGAGCTGTTTTTT.